The present entry profiles one TCR beta chain with its context. The germline CDR1 and CDR2 sequences are SGDLS and YYNGEE. This CDR3 is built from 16 residues. After removal of 2 bases from V and 2 bases from J, the junction contained 3 bases not matched to a gene. PCR used 60 Vbeta primers and 13 Jbeta primers. Assay used: immunoSEQ multiplex PCR; TCRdb lists only in-frame clones, some missing. The sample holds approximately 120,000 clones; about 80% are singletons and the top ten take 6.5% to 8.5%. The data are from a study of cytomegalovirus exposure and HLA in healthy donors. The receptor was derived from a woman aged 50 to 60 in good health and CMV-seropositive. Sample: PBMCs. The chain links TRBV9 to TRBJ2-3; 12 positions match TRBD2. The CDR3 DNA sequence: TGTGCCAGCAGCGTTTCTAGCGGGGGGGACACAGATACGCAGTATTTT. The encoded protein is CASSVSSGGDTDTQYF.